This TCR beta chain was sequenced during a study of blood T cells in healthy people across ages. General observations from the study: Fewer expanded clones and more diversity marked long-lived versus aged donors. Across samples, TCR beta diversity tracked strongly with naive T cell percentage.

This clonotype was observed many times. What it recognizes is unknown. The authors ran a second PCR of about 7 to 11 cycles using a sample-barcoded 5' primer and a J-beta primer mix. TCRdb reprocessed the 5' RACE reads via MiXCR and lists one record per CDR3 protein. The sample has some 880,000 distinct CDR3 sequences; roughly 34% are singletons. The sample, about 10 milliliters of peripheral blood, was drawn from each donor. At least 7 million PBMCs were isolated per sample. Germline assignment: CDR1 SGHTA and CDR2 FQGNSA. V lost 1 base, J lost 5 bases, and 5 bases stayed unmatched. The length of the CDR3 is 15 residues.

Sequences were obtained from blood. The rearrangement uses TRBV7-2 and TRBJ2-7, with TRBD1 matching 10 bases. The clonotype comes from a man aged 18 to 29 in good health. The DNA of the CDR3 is TGTGCCAGCAGCTTAGAAGGACAGGGGGTTAACGAGCAGTACTTC. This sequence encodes CASSLEGQGVNEQYF.